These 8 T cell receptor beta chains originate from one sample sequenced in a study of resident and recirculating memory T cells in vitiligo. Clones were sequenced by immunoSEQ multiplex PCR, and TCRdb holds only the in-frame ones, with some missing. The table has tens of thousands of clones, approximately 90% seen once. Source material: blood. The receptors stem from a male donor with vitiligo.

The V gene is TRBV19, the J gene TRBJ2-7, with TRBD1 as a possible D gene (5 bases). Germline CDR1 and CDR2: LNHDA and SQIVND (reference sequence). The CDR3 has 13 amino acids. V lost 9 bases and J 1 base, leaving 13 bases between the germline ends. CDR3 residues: CASLGQESYEQYF. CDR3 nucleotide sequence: TGTGCCAGCCTGGGGCAGGAGTCCTACGAGCAGTACTTC. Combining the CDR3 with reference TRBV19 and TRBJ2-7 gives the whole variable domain DGGITQSPKYLFRKEGQNVTLSCEQNLNHDAMYWYRQDPGQGLRLIYYSQIVNDFQKGDIAEGYSVSREKKESFPLTVTSAQKNPTAFYLCASLGQESYEQYFGPGTRLTVT.

The CDR3 DNA follows: TGTGCCAGCGGGCAGGGTCGCAATCAGCCCCAGCATTTT. It codes for CASGQGRNQPQHF. The chain employs TRBV7-8 and TRBJ1-5; D is perhaps TRBD1 (5 bases). V lost 8 bases and J 2 bases, leaving 10 bases between the germline ends. Germline V CDR1 and CDR2: SGHVS, FQNEAQ. The CDR3 consists of 13 residues.

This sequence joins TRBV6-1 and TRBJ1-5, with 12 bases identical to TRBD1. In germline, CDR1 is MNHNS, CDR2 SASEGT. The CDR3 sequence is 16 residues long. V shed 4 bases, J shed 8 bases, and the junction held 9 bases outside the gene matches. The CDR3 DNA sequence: TGTGCCAGCAGTGCCTACGGGACAGGGGGCATAGAGCCCCAGCATTTT. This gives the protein CASSAYGTGGIEPQHF.

CDR3 residues: CASSLGPGLAGYNEQFF. CDR3 sequence (DNA): TGTGCCAGCAGCTTGGGGCCGGGACTAGCGGGCTACAATGAGCAGTTCTTC. The chain combines TRBV7-8 with TRBJ2-1; 12 bases line up with TRBD2. Trimming took 3 bases from V and 3 from J; bases not matched to a gene: 6. This CDR3 has 17 amino acids. CDR1 is SGHVS, CDR2 FQNEAQ, per germline. Drawing the rest from reference TRBV7-8 and TRBJ2-1, the complete variable domain is GAGVSQSPRYKVAKRGQDVALRCDPISGHVSLFWYQQALGQGPEFLTYFQNEAQLDKSGLPSDRFFAERPEGSVSTLKIQRTQQEDSAVYLCASSLGPGLAGYNEQFFGPGTRLTVL.

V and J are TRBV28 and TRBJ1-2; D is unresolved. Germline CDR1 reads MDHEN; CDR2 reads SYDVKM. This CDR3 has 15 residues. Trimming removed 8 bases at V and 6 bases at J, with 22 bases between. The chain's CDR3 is CASHLAPAAGNGYTF. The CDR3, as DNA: TGTGCCAGCCATTTGGCCCCAGCTGCGGGGAATGGCTACACCTTC.

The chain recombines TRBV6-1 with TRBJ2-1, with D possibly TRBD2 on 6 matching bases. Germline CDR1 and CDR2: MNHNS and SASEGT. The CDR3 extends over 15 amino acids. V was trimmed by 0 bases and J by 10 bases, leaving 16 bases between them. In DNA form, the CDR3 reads TGTGCCAGCAGTGAAGCGCTTCGGGCGGGACGGGAGCAGTTCTTC. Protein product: CASSEALRAGREQFF.

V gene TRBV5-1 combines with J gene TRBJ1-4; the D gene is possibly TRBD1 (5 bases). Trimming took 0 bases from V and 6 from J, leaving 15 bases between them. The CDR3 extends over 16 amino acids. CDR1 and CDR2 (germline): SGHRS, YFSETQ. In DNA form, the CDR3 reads TGCGCCAGCAGCTTGGGATATCGGCAGGGTGATGAAAAACTGTTTTTT. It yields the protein CASSLGYRQGDEKLFF.

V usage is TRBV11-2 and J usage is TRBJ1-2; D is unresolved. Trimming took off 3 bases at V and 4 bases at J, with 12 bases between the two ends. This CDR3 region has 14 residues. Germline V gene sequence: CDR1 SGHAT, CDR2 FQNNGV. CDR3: CASSLEQQIYGYTF. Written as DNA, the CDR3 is TGTGCCAGCAGCTTGGAACAGCAGATCTATGGCTACACCTTC.